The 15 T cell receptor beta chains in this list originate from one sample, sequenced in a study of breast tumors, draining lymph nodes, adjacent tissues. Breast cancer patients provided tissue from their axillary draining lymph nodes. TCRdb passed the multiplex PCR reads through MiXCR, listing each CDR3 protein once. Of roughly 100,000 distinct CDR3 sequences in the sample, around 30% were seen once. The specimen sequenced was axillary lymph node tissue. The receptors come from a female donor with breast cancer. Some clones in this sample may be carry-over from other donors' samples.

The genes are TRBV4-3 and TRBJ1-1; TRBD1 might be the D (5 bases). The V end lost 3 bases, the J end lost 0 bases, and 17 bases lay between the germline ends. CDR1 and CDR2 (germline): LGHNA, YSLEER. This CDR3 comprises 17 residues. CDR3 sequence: CASSHFSGTGVNTEAFF. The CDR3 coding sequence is TGCGCCAGCAGCCATTTTTCCGGGACGGGGGTGAACACTGAAGCTTTCTTT.

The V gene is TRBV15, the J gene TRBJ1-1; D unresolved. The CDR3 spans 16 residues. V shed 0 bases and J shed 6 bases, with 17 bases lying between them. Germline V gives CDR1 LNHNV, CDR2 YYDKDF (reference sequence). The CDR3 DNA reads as TGTGCCACCAGCAGAGATCGAGAACAGCGGTACGCTGAAGCTTTCTTT. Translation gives CATSRDREQRYAEAFF.

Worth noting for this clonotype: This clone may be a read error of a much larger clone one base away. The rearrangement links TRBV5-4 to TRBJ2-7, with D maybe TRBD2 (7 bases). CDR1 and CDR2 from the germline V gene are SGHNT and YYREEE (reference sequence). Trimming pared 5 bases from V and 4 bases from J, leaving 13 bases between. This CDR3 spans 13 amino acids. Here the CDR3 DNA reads TGTGCCAGCAGGGGGGGGGCAGCTTACGAGCAGTACTTC. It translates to CASRGGAAYEQYF.

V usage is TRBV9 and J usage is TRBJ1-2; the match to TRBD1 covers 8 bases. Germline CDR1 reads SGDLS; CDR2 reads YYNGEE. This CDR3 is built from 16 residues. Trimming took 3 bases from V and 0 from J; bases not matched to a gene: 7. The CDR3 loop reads CASSANRGSPNYGYTF. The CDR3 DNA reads TGTGCCAGCAGCGCGAACAGGGGGAGCCCTAACTATGGCTACACCTTC.

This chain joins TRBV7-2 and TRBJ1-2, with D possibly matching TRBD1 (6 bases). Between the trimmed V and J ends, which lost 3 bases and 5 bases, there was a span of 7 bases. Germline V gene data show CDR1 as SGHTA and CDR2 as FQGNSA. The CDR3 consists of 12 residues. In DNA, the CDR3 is TGTGCCAGCAGCTTTGGACAGTATGGCTACACCTTC. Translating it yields CASSFGQYGYTF.

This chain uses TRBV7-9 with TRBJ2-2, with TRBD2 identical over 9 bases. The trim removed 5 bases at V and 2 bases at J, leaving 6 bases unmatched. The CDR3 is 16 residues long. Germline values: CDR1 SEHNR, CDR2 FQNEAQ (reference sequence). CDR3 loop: CASSEGLATNTGELFF. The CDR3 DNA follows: TGTGCCAGCAGCGAAGGACTAGCGACAAACACCGGGGAGCTGTTTTTT.

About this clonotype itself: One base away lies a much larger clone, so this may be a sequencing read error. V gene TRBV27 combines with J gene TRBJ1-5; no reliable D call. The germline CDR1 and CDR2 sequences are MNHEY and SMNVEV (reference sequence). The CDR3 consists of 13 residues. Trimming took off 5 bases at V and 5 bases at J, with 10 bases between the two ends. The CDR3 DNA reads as TGTGCCAGCAGTATACAGTTCCATCAGCCCCAGCATTTT. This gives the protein CASSIQFHQPQHF.

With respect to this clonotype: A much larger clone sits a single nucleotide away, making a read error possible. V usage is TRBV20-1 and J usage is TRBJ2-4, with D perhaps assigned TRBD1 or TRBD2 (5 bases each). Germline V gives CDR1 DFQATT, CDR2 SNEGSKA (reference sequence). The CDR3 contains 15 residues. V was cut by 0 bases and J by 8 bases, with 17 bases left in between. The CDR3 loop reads CSARDYGAVLDIQYF. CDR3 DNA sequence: TGCAGTGCTAGAGATTACGGGGCGGTGCTTGACATTCAGTACTTC.

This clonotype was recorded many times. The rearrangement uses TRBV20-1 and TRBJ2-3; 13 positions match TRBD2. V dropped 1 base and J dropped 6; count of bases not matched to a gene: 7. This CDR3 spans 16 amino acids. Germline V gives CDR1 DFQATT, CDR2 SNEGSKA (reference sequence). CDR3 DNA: TGCAGTGCTAGAGCGGGACTAGCGGGGTATTGGGATACGCAGTATTTT. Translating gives CSARAGLAGYWDTQYF.

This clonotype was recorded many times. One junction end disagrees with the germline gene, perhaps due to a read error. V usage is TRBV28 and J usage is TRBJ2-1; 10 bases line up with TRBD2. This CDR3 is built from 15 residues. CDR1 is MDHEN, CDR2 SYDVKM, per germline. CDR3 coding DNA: TGTGCCAGCACCGTAGCGGGGGGCGATTACAGTGAGCAGTTCTTC. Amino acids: CASTVAGGDYSEQFF.

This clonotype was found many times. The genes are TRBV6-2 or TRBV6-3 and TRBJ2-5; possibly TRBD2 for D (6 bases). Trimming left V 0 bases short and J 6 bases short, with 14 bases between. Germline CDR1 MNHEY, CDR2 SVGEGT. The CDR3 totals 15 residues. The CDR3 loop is CASSYSRGTVKTQYF. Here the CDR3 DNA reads TGTGCCAGCAGTTACTCCCGCGGGACTGTAAAGACCCAGTACTTC.

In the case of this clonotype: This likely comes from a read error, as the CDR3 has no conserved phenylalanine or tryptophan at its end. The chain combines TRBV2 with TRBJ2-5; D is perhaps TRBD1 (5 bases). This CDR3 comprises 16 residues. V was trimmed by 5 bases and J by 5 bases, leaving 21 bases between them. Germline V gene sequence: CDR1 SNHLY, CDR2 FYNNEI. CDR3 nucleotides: TGTGCCAGCAGTCGACAGTCTCGCGGTACTCGGGAGACCCAGTACCTC. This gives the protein CASSRQSRGTRETQYL.

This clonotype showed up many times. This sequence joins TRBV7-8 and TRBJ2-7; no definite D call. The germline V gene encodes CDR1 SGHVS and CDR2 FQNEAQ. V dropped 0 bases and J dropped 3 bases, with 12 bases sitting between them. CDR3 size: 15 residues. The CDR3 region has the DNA TGTGCCAGCAGCTTAGCGCACTCGAACAGCTACGAGCAGTACTTC. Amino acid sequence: CASSLAHSNSYEQYF. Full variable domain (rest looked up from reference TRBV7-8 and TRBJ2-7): GAGVSQSPRYKVAKRGQDVALRCDPISGHVSLFWYQQALGQGPEFLTYFQNEAQLDKSGLPSDRFFAERPEGSVSTLKIQRTQQEDSAVYLCASSLAHSNSYEQYFGPGTRLTVT.

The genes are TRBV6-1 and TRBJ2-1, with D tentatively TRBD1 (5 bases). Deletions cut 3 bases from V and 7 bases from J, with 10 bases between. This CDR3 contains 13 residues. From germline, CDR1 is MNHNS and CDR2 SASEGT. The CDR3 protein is CASSDRSGNEQFF. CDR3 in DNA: TGTGCCAGCAGTGACAGGTCAGGGAATGAGCAGTTCTTC.

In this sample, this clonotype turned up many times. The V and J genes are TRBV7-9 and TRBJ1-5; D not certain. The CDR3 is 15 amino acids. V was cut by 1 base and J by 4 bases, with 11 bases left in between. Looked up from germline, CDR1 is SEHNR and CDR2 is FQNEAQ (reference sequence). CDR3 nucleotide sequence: TGTGCCAGCAGCTTAGGTCTGAGGGAGAATCAGCCCCAGCATTTT. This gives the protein CASSLGLRENQPQHF.